The sequence of this T cell receptor (beta chain) was determined in a study of control samples from healthy donors and cancer patients. Produced via immunoSEQ multiplex PCR; TCRdb's table is partial and in-frame only. The data hold approximately 76,000 clones, with around 80% observed a single time. Sequencing was done on a sample of PBMCs. The receptor was isolated from a man aged 55-75 years with head and neck cancer.

CDR3 residues: CASSEALANEKLFF. CDR3 DNA sequence: TGTGCCAGCAGTGAAGCATTGGCAAATGAAAAACTGTTTTTT. This chain links TRBV2 with TRBJ1-4, with D uncertain. Trimming stripped 0 bases from V and 5 bases from J, with 7 bases between. This CDR3 is 14 amino acids long. CDR1 is SNHLY, CDR2 FYNNEI, per germline.